The table lists the clone carrying this TCR beta chain with a few counts. Its antigen remains unknown. The entry originates in a study of OX40 agonist ivuxolimab in advanced cancers. Study summary: Each dose-escalation patient presented with hepatocellular carcinoma, melanoma, renal cell or head and neck cancer. Enrollees could have had prior anti-PD-1, anti-PD-L1 or anti-CTLA-4 therapy, which approximately 38% had received. General observations from the study: Clonal expansion was seen in CD4+ and CD8+ blood T cells by week 6 at 0.1 to 3.0 mg/kg.

Enrollment shut out patients with autoimmune disease history or systemic immunosuppression. Germline loops: CDR1 MNHNY, CDR2 SVGAGI (reference sequence). V shed 2 bases and J shed 8 bases, with 9 bases lying between them. This CDR3 contains 12 residues. Only in-frame clones appear in the TCRdb table, and some are missing; sequencing was by immunoSEQ multiplex PCR. The table includes 25,000 to 40,000 clones, roughly 80% detected once. This TCR was sampled from an adult with an advanced solid tumor such as melanoma, head and neck, liver or kidney cancer. The specimen was CD4+ or CD8+ T cells sorted from blood, collected in a trial of the OX40 agonist ivuxolimab. V and J are TRBV6-6 and TRBJ1-1; unclear D gene. The CDR3 DNA follows: TGTGCCAGCAGTTACGGGTCCTCAGAAGCTTTCTTT. This codes for CASSYGSSEAFF.